The present TCR beta chain was sequenced within a study of cytomegalovirus exposure and HLA in healthy donors. In its sample, this clone ranks as medium-sized. This PCR relied on a set of 60 Vbeta primers and 13 Jbeta primers. Method: immunoSEQ multiplex PCR; TCRdb's copy keeps in-frame clones and lacks some. The repertoire holds some 120,000 clones, with around three quarters as singletons. Though probably carrying unrecorded immune exposures, donors were nominally healthy at sampling. The germline V gene has CDR1 LNHDA and CDR2 SQIVND (reference sequence). This CDR3 has 15 residues. V lost 5 bases to trimming and J lost 2 bases; unmatched junction nucleotides: 4.

Source material: PBMCs. This sequence joins TRBV19 and TRBJ2-5; 11 bases are shared with TRBD1. This TCR came from a man aged 30 to 45 in good health and CMV-seropositive. CDR3 sequence (DNA): TGTGCCAGTAGTGCTGGGACAGGGGGTCAAGAGACCCAGTACTTC. Translated, it gives CASSAGTGGQETQYF.